The clone carrying this T cell receptor beta chain came up once. What it recognizes is unknown. A much bigger clone sits one base away, suggesting this may be a read error. This sample was taken from a study of tumor-infiltrating lymphocytes in primary liver carcinoma. A primer in the constant region served to generate TCR beta cDNA from 500 ng of total RNA. Construction of TCR beta libraries relied on three successive nested multiplex PCR rounds employing slightly modified ARM-PCR. The first two PCR rounds used TRBV1-TRBV30 forward primers with a C-beta reverse primer, 10 cycles each. MiXCR, run by TCRdb on the multiplex PCR reads, gives a single entry per CDR3 protein. The sample lists roughly 100,000 distinct CDR3 sequences, 82% occurring once. General study points: Tumor-adjacent and tumor-blood pairs overlapped less than tumor region pairs did. Just around 8-24% of top clones spanned all five tumor regions. Significantly greater top-250-clone fractions characterized tumors relative to blood (p = 0.039).

RNA and DNA were co-extracted from about 19-30 mg of unsorted bulk tissue. Each individual tumor supplied samples from five separate regions. CDR1 and CDR2 (germline): SQVTM, ANQGSEA. The CDR3 is 13 amino acids. The chain recombines TRBV29-1 with TRBJ1-1; 8 bases are shared with TRBD1. Sequenced material: liver tumor tissue from sampling region 3. Described subset: tumor region T3, left-lateral pole. The clonotype was recovered from a man aged 40-50 years with primary liver carcinoma and hepatitis B virus infection. CDR3 bases: TGCAGCGTTCTCCGGGACAGGAACACTGAAGTTTTCTTT. It translates to CSVLRDRNTEVFF.